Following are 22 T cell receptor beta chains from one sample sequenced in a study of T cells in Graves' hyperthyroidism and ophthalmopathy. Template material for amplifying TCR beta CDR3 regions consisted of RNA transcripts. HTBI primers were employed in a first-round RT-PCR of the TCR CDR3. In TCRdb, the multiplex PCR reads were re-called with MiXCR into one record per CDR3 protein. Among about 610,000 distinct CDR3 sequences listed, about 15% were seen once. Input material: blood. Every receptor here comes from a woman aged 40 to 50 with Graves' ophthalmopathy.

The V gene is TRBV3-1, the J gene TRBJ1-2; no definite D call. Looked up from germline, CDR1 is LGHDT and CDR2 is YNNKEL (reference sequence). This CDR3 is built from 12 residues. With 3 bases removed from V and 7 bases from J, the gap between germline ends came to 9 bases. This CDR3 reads CASSHGEGGYTF. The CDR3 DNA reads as TGTGCCAGCAGCCACGGGGAGGGTGGCTACACCTTC.

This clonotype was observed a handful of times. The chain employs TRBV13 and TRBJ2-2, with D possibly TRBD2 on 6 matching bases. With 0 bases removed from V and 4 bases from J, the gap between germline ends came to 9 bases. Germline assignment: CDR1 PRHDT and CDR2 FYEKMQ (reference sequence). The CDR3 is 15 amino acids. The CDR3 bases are TGTGCCAGCAGCTTAGGGGGTAGCGGCACCGGGGAGCTGTTTTTT. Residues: CASSLGGSGTGELFF.

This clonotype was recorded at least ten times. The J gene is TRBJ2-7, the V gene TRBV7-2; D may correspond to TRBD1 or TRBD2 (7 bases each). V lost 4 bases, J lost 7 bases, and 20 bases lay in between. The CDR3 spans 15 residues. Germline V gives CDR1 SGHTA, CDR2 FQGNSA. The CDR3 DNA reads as TGTGCCAGCAGCTCGACAGGGAGGGGCACTTTAGAGCAGTACTTC. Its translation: CASSSTGRGTLEQYF.

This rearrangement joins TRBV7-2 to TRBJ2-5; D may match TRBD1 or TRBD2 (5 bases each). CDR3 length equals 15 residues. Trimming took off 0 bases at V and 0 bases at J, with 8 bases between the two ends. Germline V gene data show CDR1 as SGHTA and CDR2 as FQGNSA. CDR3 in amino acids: CASSLAVGHQETQYF. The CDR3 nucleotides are TGTGCCAGCAGCTTAGCGGTGGGACACCAAGAGACCCAGTACTTC.

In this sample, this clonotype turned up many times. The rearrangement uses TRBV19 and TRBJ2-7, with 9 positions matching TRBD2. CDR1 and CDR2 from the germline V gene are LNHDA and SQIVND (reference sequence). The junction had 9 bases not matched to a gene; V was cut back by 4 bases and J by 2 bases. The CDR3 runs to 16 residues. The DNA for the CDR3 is TGTGCCAGTAGTAGAGGGGCGGGAGGGCCCACCTACGAGCAGTACTTC. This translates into CASSRGAGGPTYEQYF.

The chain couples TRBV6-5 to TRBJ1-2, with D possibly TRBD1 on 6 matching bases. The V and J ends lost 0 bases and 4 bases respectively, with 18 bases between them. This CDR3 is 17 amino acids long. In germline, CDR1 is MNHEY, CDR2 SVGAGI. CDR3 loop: CASSYSWGAQGGYGYTF. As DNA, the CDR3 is TGTGCCAGCAGTTACTCGTGGGGGGCTCAGGGTGGCTATGGCTACACCTTC.

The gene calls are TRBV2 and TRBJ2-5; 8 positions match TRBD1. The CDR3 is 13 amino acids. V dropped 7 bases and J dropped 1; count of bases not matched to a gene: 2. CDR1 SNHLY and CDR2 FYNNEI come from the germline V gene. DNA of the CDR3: TGTGCCAGCATACAGGGGGGCCAAGAGACCCAGTACTTC. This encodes CASIQGGQETQYF.

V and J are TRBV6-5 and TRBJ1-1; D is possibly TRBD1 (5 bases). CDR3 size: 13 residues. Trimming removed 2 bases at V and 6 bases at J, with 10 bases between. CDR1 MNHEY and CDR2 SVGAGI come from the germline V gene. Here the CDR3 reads CASSYLGGAEAFF. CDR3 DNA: TGTGCCAGCAGTTACCTCGGGGGGGCTGAAGCTTTCTTT.

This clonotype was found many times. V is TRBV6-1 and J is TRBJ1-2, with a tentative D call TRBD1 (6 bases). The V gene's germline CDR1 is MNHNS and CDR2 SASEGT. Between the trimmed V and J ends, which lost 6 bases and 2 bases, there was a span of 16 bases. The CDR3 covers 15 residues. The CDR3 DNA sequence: TGTGCCAGCAGCCCAAGAAACAGGGAAAACTATGGCTACACCTTC. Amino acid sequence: CASSPRNRENYGYTF.

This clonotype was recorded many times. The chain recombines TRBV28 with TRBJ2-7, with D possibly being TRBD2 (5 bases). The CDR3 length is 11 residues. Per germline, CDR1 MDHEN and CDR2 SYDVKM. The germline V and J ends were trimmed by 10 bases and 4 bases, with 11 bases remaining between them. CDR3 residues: CATNGVYEQYF. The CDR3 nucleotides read TGTGCCACTAACGGGGTTTACGAGCAGTACTTC.

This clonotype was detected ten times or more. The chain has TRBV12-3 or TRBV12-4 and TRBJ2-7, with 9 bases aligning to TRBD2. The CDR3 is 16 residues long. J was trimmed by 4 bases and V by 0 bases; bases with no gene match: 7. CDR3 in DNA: TGTGCCAGCAGTTTAGCGGTACCTAGCGGGATTTACGAGCAGTACTTC. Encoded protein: CASSLAVPSGIYEQYF.

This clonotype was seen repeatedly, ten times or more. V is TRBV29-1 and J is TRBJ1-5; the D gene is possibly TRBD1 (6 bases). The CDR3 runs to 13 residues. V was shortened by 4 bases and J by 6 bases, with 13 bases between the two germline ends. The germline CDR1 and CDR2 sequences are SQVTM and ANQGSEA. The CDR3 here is CSVGRGQGQPQHF. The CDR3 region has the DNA TGCAGCGTTGGCAGGGGTCAGGGTCAGCCCCAGCATTTT.

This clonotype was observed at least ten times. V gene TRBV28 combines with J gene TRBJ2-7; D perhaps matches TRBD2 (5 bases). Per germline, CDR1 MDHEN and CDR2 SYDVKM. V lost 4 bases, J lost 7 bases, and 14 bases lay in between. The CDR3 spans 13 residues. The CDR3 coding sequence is TGTGCCAGCAGTTCGAGTACTTCGGGGGAGCAGTACTTC. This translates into CASSSSTSGEQYF.

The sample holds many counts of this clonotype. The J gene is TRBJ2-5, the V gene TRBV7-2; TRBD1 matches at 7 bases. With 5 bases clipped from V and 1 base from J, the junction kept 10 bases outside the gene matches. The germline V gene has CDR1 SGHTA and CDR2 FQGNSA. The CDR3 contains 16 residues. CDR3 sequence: CASSPRGTGVQETQYF. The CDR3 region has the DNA TGTGCCAGCAGCCCGCGCGGAACAGGGGTCCAAGAGACCCAGTACTTC.

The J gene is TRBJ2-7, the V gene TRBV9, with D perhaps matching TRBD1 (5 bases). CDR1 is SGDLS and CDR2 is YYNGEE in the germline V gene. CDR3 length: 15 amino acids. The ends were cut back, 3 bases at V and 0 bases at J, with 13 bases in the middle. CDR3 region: CASSAGKDDSYEQYF. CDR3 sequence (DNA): TGTGCCAGCAGCGCAGGGAAGGACGACTCCTACGAGCAGTACTTC.

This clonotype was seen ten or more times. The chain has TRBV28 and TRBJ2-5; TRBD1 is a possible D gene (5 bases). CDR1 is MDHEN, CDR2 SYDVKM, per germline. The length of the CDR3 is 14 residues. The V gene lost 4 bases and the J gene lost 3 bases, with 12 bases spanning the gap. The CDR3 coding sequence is TGTGCCAGCAGTTCCTCAGGGTGGAAAGAGACCCAGTACTTC. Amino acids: CASSSSGWKETQYF.

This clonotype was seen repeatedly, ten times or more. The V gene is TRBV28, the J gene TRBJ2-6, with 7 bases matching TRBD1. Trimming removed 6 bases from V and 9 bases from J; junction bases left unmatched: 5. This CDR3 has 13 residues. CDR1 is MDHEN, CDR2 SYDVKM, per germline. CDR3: CASSPWDSNVLTF. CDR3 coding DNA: TGTGCCAGCAGCCCCTGGGACAGCAACGTCCTGACTTTC.

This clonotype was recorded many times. The chain's CDR3 is CAWSHDYSYEQYF. DNA of the CDR3: TGTGCCTGGAGTCACGACTACTCCTACGAGCAGTACTTC. This chain uses TRBV30 with TRBJ2-7, with a tentative D call TRBD2 (5 bases). Germline V lookup: CDR1 GTSNPN, CDR2 SVGIG (reference sequence). V dropped 2 bases and J dropped 0 bases, with 8 bases sitting between them. The length of the CDR3 is 13 residues.

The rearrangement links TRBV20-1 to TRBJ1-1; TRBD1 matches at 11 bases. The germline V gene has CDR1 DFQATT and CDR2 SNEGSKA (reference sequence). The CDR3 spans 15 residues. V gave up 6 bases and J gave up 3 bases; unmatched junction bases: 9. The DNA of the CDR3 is TGCAGTGCCCCGGGACAGGGGGTTGAGGACACTGAAGCTTTCTTT. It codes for CSAPGQGVEDTEAFF.

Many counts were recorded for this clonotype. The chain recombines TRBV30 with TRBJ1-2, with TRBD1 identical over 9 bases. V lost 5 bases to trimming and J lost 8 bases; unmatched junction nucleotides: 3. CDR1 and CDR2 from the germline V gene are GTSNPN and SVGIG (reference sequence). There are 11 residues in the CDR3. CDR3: CAWWDRDGYTF. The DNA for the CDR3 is TGTGCCTGGTGGGACAGGGACGGCTACACCTTC.

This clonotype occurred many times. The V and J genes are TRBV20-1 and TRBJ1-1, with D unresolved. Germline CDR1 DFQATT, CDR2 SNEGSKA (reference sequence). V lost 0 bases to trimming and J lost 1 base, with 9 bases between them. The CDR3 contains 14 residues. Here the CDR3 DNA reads TGCAGTGCTAGAGAGTGGTTTCAGAACACTGAAGCTTTCTTT. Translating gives CSAREWFQNTEAFF.

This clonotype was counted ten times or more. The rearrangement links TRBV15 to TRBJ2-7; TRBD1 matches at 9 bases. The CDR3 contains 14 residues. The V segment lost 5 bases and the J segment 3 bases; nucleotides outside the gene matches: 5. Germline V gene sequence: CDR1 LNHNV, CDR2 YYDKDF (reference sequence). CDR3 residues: CATSPQGQGYEQYF. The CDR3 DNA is TGTGCCACCAGCCCTCAGGGACAGGGCTACGAGCAGTACTTC.